One sample yielded the 22 T cell receptor beta chains listed below, sequenced in a study of cytomegalovirus exposure and HLA in healthy donors. The PCR was carried out with 60 Vbeta primers and 13 Jbeta primers. Assay used: immunoSEQ multiplex PCR; TCRdb lists only in-frame clones, some missing. This sample yields some 130,000 clones, of which approximately 80% are seen a single time; around 2% belongs to the top ten. The source material was PBMCs. The receptors originated from a woman in her thirties or forties in good health and CMV-seronegative.

This sequence joins TRBV5-6 and TRBJ1-5; TRBD1 aligns across 8 bases. The CDR3 consists of 15 residues. CDR1 and CDR2 from the germline V gene are SGHDT and YYEEEE. Trimming cost V 5 bases and J 2 bases; bases outside gene matches: 6. As DNA, the CDR3 is TGTGCCAGCAGACCGGACAGGGTATGCAATCAGCCCCAGCATTTT. This translates into CASRPDRVCNQPQHF. The full variable domain, with the rest looked up from reference TRBV5-6 and TRBJ1-5, is DAGVTQSPTHLIKTRGQQVTLRCSPKSGHDTVSWYQQALGQGPQFIFQYYEEEERQRGNFPDRFSGHQFPNYSSELNVNALLLGDSALYLCASRPDRVCNQPQHFGDGTRLSIL.

The chain employs TRBV9 and TRBJ2-1, with 7 bases matching TRBD1. This CDR3 contains 15 residues. V was pared by 4 bases and J by 2 bases, with 6 bases of the junction left unmatched. Germline CDR1 SGDLS, CDR2 YYNGEE. CDR3 region: CASSPGQATYNEQFF. CDR3 nucleotides: TGTGCCAGCAGCCCAGGACAGGCAACCTACAATGAGCAGTTCTTC.

CDR3 bases: TGTGCCAGCAGTTCCTCCGGGACAGCTGGAAACACCATATATTTT. This encodes CASSSSGTAGNTIYF. The chain employs TRBV28 and TRBJ1-3; 7 nucleotides agree with TRBD1. The CDR3 runs to 15 residues. Germline CDR1 is MDHEN and CDR2 is SYDVKM. After removal of 4 bases from V and 2 bases from J, the junction contained 5 bases not matched to a gene.

V and J are TRBV7-8 and TRBJ2-5, with 10 nucleotides matching TRBD1. The J call may be faulty, since TRBJ2-7 better matches the DNA end. Germline CDR1 reads SGHVS; CDR2 reads FQNEAQ. The CDR3 covers 14 residues. The CDR3 loop reads CASRSGQGHDEQYF. In DNA form, the CDR3 reads TGTGCCAGCCGATCGGGACAGGGGCACGACGAGCAGTACTTC.

The chain uses TRBV27 and TRBJ2-2, with 9 bases identical to TRBD1. The germline V gene encodes CDR1 MNHEY and CDR2 SMNVEV (reference sequence). This CDR3 contains 15 residues. J lost 5 bases, V lost 5 bases, and 6 bases had no gene match. For the CDR3, the DNA is TGTGCCAGCAGTCCGGGACAGGGCCCTACCGGGGAGCTGTTTTTT. Its translation is CASSPGQGPTGELFF.

The rearrangement joins TRBV28 to TRBJ2-5; TRBD1 agrees at 7 bases. The germline gives CDR1 MDHEN, CDR2 SYDVKM. The CDR3 is made up of 14 amino acids. The J segment lost 2 bases and the V segment lost 6 bases, leaving 6 bases of the junction unmatched. This CDR3 reads CASRPGTDQETQYF. The CDR3 bases are TGTGCCAGCAGGCCGGGGACAGATCAAGAGACCCAGTACTTC.

The rearrangement uses TRBV11-2 and TRBJ2-1, with 11 bases aligning to TRBD2. Trimming cost V 2 bases and J 10 bases; bases outside gene matches: 7. This CDR3 has 15 amino acids. Germline CDR1 reads SGHAT; CDR2 reads FQNNGV. Here the CDR3 DNA reads TGTGCCAGCAGCTTACGGCTAGCGGGGGGAGGGGAGCAGTTCTTC. As protein: CASSLRLAGGGEQFF. Combining the CDR3 with reference TRBV11-2 and TRBJ2-1 gives the whole variable domain EAGVAQSPRYKIIEKRQSVAFWCNPISGHATLYWYQQILGQGPKLLIQFQNNGVVDDSQLPKDRFSAERLKGVDSTLKIQPAKLEDSAVYLCASSLRLAGGGEQFFGPGTRLTVL.

The V call is TRBV9, the J call TRBJ1-3; tentatively, D is TRBD1 (6 bases). Germline assignment: CDR1 SGDLS and CDR2 YYNGEE. The CDR3 is 13 amino acids. V was cut by 1 base and J by 4 bases, with 6 bases left in between. The CDR3 DNA reads as TGTGCCAGCAGCGTACAGGGGGGAAACACCATATATTTT. Amino acids: CASSVQGGNTIYF.

This clone was observed a handful of times. The chain recombines TRBV6-1 with TRBJ2-7; TRBD2 matches 8 bases. CDR1 is MNHNS, CDR2 SASEGT, per germline. Trimming at V came to 5 bases and at J to 3 bases, leaving 6 bases not matched to a gene. The CDR3 length is 14 residues. The CDR3 region is CASSRTSRGYEQYF. CDR3 sequence (DNA): TGTGCCAGCAGTCGGACTAGCCGGGGCTACGAGCAGTACTTC.

The chain's CDR3 is CAITRAGLLDEQFF. CDR3 nucleotides: TGTGCCATCACGCGGGCGGGGCTCCTTGATGAGCAGTTCTTC. The chain is built from TRBV10-3 and TRBJ2-1; possible D gene TRBD2, 6 bases. This CDR3 is built from 14 residues. The germline V gene has CDR1 ENHRY and CDR2 SYGVKD. V dropped 7 bases and J dropped 8 bases, with 18 bases sitting between them.

V is TRBV5-1 and J is TRBJ1-1, with D perhaps TRBD1 (5 bases). This CDR3 is built from 15 residues. The V end lost 4 bases, the J end lost 1 base, and 14 bases lay between the germline ends. The germline gives CDR1 SGHRS, CDR2 YFSETQ. CDR3 sequence reads: CASSILSGANTEAFF. In DNA form, the CDR3 reads TGCGCCAGCAGCATCCTGAGTGGGGCGAACACTGAAGCTTTCTTT. The full variable domain, rest sourced from reference TRBV5-1 and TRBJ1-1, is KAGVTQTPRYLIKTRGQQVTLSCSPISGHRSVSWYQQTPGQGLQFLFEYFSETQRNKGNFPGRFSGRQFSNSRSEMNVSTLELGDSALYLCASSILSGANTEAFFGQGTRLTVV.

The rearrangement uses TRBV27 and TRBJ2-2; no firm D call. Germline CDR1 MNHEY, CDR2 SMNVEV (reference sequence). The CDR3 loop spans 15 amino acids. Trimming cost V 7 bases and J 4 bases, with 16 bases left between them. DNA for the CDR3: TGTGCCAGCACCTCTCACCCCCCCGGCACCGGGGAGCTGTTTTTT. Amino acids: CASTSHPPGTGELFF.

This rearrangement joins TRBV5-4 to TRBJ1-4, with 8 bases aligning to TRBD1. The CDR3 consists of 17 residues. The junction had 8 bases not matched to a gene; V was cut back by 4 bases and J by 0 bases. Germline V gives CDR1 SGHNT, CDR2 YYREEE (reference sequence). CDR3 loop: CASSKDPGQATNEKLFF. The CDR3 DNA is TGTGCCAGCAGCAAGGACCCGGGACAGGCAACTAATGAAAAACTGTTTTTT.

The chain joins TRBV5-1 to TRBJ2-3, with a weak D call TRBD2 (6 bases). Germline V gene sequence: CDR1 SGHRS, CDR2 YFSETQ. V lost 0 bases to trimming and J lost 3 bases, with 17 bases between them. There are 17 residues in the CDR3. The CDR3 region has the DNA TGCGCCAGCAGCTTGGGCCGACCCGGGGGATTGACAGATACGCAGTATTTT. This gives the protein CASSLGRPGGLTDTQYF. Drawing the rest from reference TRBV5-1 and TRBJ2-3, the complete variable domain is KAGVTQTPRYLIKTRGQQVTLSCSPISGHRSVSWYQQTPGQGLQFLFEYFSETQRNKGNFPGRFSGRQFSNSRSEMNVSTLELGDSALYLCASSLGRPGGLTDTQYFGPGTRLTVL.

As concerns this clone: The junction shows a germline mismatch at one end, possibly a read error. The chain employs TRBV5-4 and TRBJ2-3, with 8 bases that match TRBD2. Looked up from germline, CDR1 is SGHNT and CDR2 is YYREEE (reference sequence). The CDR3 consists of 12 residues. CDR3 DNA sequence: TGTGCCAGCAGCTTGGTGCGGGAGGTCCAGAATTTT. Translating it yields CASSLVREVQNF.

V gene TRBV10-3 combines with J gene TRBJ1-4, with 8 positions matching TRBD1. V trimming: 3 bases; J trimming: 6 bases; junction bases outside the gene matches: 3. The germline V gene has CDR1 ENHRY and CDR2 SYGVKD. This CDR3 spans 14 amino acids. Written as DNA, the CDR3 is TGTGCCATCAGTGATCAGGGGGCAGATGAAAAACTGTTTTTT. As protein: CAISDQGADEKLFF.

The V call is TRBV6-6, the J call TRBJ1-1, with 8 bases aligning to TRBD1. The CDR3 spans 14 residues. V gave up 0 bases and J gave up 9 bases; unmatched junction bases: 6. The germline CDR1 and CDR2 sequences are MNHNY and SVGAGI (reference sequence). The CDR3 loop reads CASSYSRDRPQAFF. In DNA form, the CDR3 reads TGTGCCAGCAGTTACTCGAGGGACAGGCCTCAAGCTTTCTTT.

This chain links TRBV6-1 with TRBJ2-5; TRBD2 matches 13 bases. Germline CDR1 reads MNHNS; CDR2 reads SASEGT. The junction had 6 bases not matched to a gene; V was cut back by 4 bases and J by 4 bases. The length of the CDR3 is 16 residues. The CDR3 DNA reads as TGTGCCAGCAGTGGACGGACTAGCGGGGGCGGAGAGACCCAGTACTTC. This translates into CASSGRTSGGGETQYF.

The sample holds a few counts of this clone. This sequence joins TRBV19 and TRBJ2-6; possibly TRBD1 for D (6 bases). Germline V CDR1 and CDR2: LNHDA, SQIVND (reference sequence). V lost 3 bases and J 4 bases, leaving 16 bases between the germline ends. The CDR3 extends over 17 amino acids. The CDR3 region has the DNA TGTGCCAGTAGTATTGAGACAGGCCGATTCGGGGCCAACGTCCTGACTTTC. This sequence encodes CASSIETGRFGANVLTF.

CDR3 nucleotide sequence: TGTGCCAGCAGCTTAGATCCAGGGTATCAGGGCTACACCTTC. This encodes CASSLDPGYQGYTF. The V gene is TRBV7-9, the J gene TRBJ1-2; perhaps TRBD1 as D (5 bases). The germline CDR1 and CDR2 sequences are SEHNR and FQNEAQ (reference sequence). V dropped 1 base and J dropped 8 bases, with 14 bases sitting between them. The CDR3 has 14 amino acids.

V usage is TRBV5-1 and J usage is TRBJ2-7; 13 bases are a match to TRBD2. CDR1 is SGHRS and CDR2 is YFSETQ in the germline V gene. The V and J ends lost 0 bases and 7 bases, in that order; junction bases with no gene match: 7. CDR3 length equals 16 residues. The CDR3 reads CASSLGGTSGVREQYF. CDR3 sequence (DNA): TGCGCCAGCAGCTTGGGGGGGACTAGCGGGGTCCGGGAGCAGTACTTC. Looking up the rest from reference TRBV5-1 and TRBJ2-7 gives the full variable domain: KAGVTQTPRYLIKTRGQQVTLSCSPISGHRSVSWYQQTPGQGLQFLFEYFSETQRNKGNFPGRFSGRQFSNSRSEMNVSTLELGDSALYLCASSLGGTSGVREQYFGPGTRLTVT.

The J gene is TRBJ1-1, the V gene TRBV7-9; D is undetermined. V was pared by 3 bases and J by 10 bases, with 12 bases between. The V gene's germline CDR1 is SEHNR and CDR2 FQNEAQ (reference sequence). The CDR3 runs 12 residues. CDR3 region: CASSFTRSGAFF. CDR3 nucleotides: TGTGCCAGCAGCTTTACCCGCAGTGGAGCTTTCTTT.